Presented here are 13 T cell receptor beta chains from one specimen sequenced in a study of blood T cell repertoires in COVID-19. The table came from immunoSEQ multiplex PCR; TCRdb's copy has only in-frame clones and leaves some out. The sample has roughly 250,000 clones, 88% seen once. Sequenced input: peripheral blood. These receptors were collected from a woman aged 40-49 years who had recovered from COVID-19.

Only a few counts were recorded for this clone. The chain uses TRBV6-2 or TRBV6-3 and TRBJ2-1; 8 nucleotides align to TRBD2. Germline V gene sequence: CDR1 MNHEY, CDR2 SVGEGT. The CDR3 is made up of 17 amino acids. The V segment lost 5 bases and the J segment 4 bases; nucleotides outside the gene matches: 13. This CDR3 is CASSKRPGSGGYNEQFF. CDR3 DNA: TGTGCCAGCAGTAAACGTCCGGGGAGCGGGGGTTACAATGAGCAGTTCTTC.

The chain links TRBV30 to TRBJ2-1; tentatively, D is TRBD1 (5 bases). Per germline, CDR1 GTSNPN and CDR2 SVGIG (reference sequence). V was cut by 5 bases and J by 5 bases, with 16 bases left in between. There are 14 residues in the CDR3. In DNA form, the CDR3 reads TGTGCCTGGGGCAGGGTTACTCCTCACAATGAGCAGTTCTTC. Its protein is CAWGRVTPHNEQFF.

This clone has a handful of counts. The gene calls are TRBV30 and TRBJ2-1; D possibly corresponds to TRBD2 (6 bases). The length of the CDR3 is 16 residues. Trimming removed 1 base from V and 5 bases from J, with 18 bases in between. The germline CDR1 and CDR2 sequences are GTSNPN and SVGIG (reference sequence). The CDR3 here is CAWSDFGGTLDNEQFF. CDR3 DNA: TGTGCCTGGAGTGATTTTGGCGGGACCCTTGACAATGAGCAGTTCTTC. The whole variable domain, remainder taken from reference TRBV30 and TRBJ2-1, is SQTIHQWPATLVQPVGSPLSLECTVEGTSNPNLYWYRQAAGRGLQLLFYSVGIGQISSEVPQNLSASRPQDRQFILSSKKLLLSDSGFYLCAWSDFGGTLDNEQFFGPGTRLTVL.

The sample holds one count of this clone. The genes are TRBV4-3 and TRBJ1-2; a weak D match, TRBD1 (5 bases). Trimming removed 0 bases at V and 7 bases at J, with 15 bases between. The germline CDR1 and CDR2 sequences are LGHNA and YSLEER. The length of the CDR3 is 15 residues. DNA for the CDR3: TGCGCCAGCAGCCAAGATGGGCGCAGGGAGGGTGGCTACACCTTC. It yields the protein CASSQDGRREGGYTF.

The rearrangement joins TRBV5-1 to TRBJ1-2; D gene unclear. CDR1 SGHRS and CDR2 YFSETQ come from the germline V gene. The CDR3 has 16 amino acids. The V and J ends lost 3 bases and 0 bases respectively, with 15 bases between them. The CDR3 DNA is TGCGCCAGCAGCTATGGGTCCCCGGGTTCTAACTATGGCTACACCTTC. It encodes CASSYGSPGSNYGYTF.

Only a few counts were recorded for this clone. The chain is built from TRBV9 and TRBJ2-2; perhaps TRBD1 as D (6 bases). Trimming took off 8 bases at V and 7 bases at J, with 27 bases between the two ends. This CDR3 comprises 17 residues. The V gene's germline CDR1 is SGDLS and CDR2 YYNGEE. The chain's CDR3 is CASPTYRDTQVHGELFF. The DNA for the CDR3 is TGTGCCAGTCCGACATACCGGGACACCCAAGTACACGGGGAGCTGTTTTTT.

The V and J genes are TRBV6-5 and TRBJ1-2; 7 bases map to TRBD1. CDR3 size: 14 residues. The V segment lost 5 bases and the J segment 6 bases; nucleotides outside the gene matches: 9. Germline loops: CDR1 MNHEY, CDR2 SVGAGI. The CDR3 DNA follows: TGTGCCAGCAGTCCTACAGGGGCCCGTAATGGCTACACCTTC. Translated, it gives CASSPTGARNGYTF.

This clone was observed once. The chain employs TRBV19 and TRBJ2-3; TRBD2 might be the D (7 bases). V dropped 1 base and J dropped 2 bases, with 16 bases sitting between them. The germline gives CDR1 LNHDA, CDR2 SQIVND (reference sequence). There are 17 residues in the CDR3. The CDR3 loop is CASSIGRGPRNTDTQYF. The CDR3 nucleotides read TGTGCCAGTAGTATAGGGCGGGGGCCGCGAAACACAGATACGCAGTATTTT.

This clone was seen only a few times. CDR3 DNA sequence: TGTGCCAGCAGCCCCCACGGGGGGACAGGGTTTGAAAAACTGTTTTTT. Residues: CASSPHGGTGFEKLFF. The rearrangement uses TRBV9 and TRBJ1-4; 9 positions agree with TRBD1. After removal of 4 bases from V and 7 bases from J, the junction contained 11 bases not matched to a gene. The CDR3 is 16 amino acids. The V gene's germline CDR1 is SGDLS and CDR2 YYNGEE.

The V call is TRBV3-1 (or the pseudogene TRBV3-2), the J call TRBJ2-4, with 9 bases fitting TRBD2. Germline values: CDR1 LGHDT, CDR2 YNNKEL (reference sequence). V gave up 0 bases and J gave up 7 bases; unmatched junction bases: 7. The CDR3 is 16 amino acids. CDR3 in amino acids: CASSQERLAGKNIQYF. CDR3 DNA sequence: TGTGCCAGCAGCCAAGAGAGGCTAGCGGGAAAGAACATTCAGTACTTC.

The rearrangement links TRBV11-2 to TRBJ1-2, with D possibly being TRBD1 (5 bases). Germline V gives CDR1 SGHAT, CDR2 FQNNGV. Trimming took off 1 base at V and 3 bases at J, with 9 bases between the two ends. The CDR3 consists of 14 residues. The CDR3 region is CASSLGRDYYGYTF. The DNA for the CDR3 is TGTGCCAGCAGCTTAGGCAGGGACTACTATGGCTACACCTTC.

This CDR3 reads CASSWGQKNEKLFF. CDR3 sequence (DNA): TGTGCCAGCAGTTGGGGACAGAAAAATGAAAAACTGTTTTTT. This sequence joins TRBV2 and TRBJ1-4; 7 nucleotides line up with TRBD1. The V segment lost 5 bases and the J segment 5 bases; nucleotides outside the gene matches: 5. The germline V gene has CDR1 SNHLY and CDR2 FYNNEI. The CDR3 covers 14 residues.

This clone occurred once. The CDR3 spells CASSPTTSGRGIDTQYF. CDR3 DNA: TGTGCCAGCAGCCCCACAACTAGCGGGAGAGGTATAGATACGCAGTATTTT. This chain links TRBV11-3 with TRBJ2-3; TRBD2 agrees at 11 bases. The trim removed 5 bases at V and 5 bases at J, leaving 12 bases unmatched. The V gene's germline CDR1 is SGHNT and CDR2 YENEEA. The CDR3 covers 17 residues.